The clone carrying this T cell receptor (beta chain) has just a few counts. The data were obtained in a study of blood T cell repertoires in COVID-19. After removal of 4 bases from V and 6 bases from J, the junction contained 8 bases not matched to a gene. The CDR3 is made up of 15 amino acids. Germline CDR1 reads SGHVS; CDR2 reads FNYEAQ. Per the study methods: Nucleated cell number was recorded as an estimate derived from reference gene primer amplification. Profiling relied on immunoSEQ multiplex PCR, and the TCRdb table lists in-frame clones only, not all of them. Clone size and V and J calls were adopted from that table, with D and trimming inferred from the DNA. The table has approximately 160,000 clones, 65% to 80% seen once.

The chain uses TRBV7-6 and TRBJ2-3, with 9 bases fitting TRBD1. The sample comprised peripheral blood. This clonotype was obtained from a man between 60 and 75 years old with acute or convalescent COVID-19. CDR3 sequence reads: CASSSGTGTPDTQYF. The CDR3 DNA sequence: TGTGCCAGCAGCTCCGGGACAGGGACCCCTGATACGCAGTATTTT.